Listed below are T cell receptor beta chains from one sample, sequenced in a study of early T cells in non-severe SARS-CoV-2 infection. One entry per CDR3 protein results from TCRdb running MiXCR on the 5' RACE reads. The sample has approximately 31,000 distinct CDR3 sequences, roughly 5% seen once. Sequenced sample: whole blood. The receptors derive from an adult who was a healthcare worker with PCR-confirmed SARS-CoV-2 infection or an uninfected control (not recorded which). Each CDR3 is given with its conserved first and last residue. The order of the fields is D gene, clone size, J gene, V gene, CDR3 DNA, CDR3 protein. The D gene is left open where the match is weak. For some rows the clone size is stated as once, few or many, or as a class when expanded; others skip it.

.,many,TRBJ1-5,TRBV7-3,TGTGCCAGCAGTGAAAGCCCGGGTCAGCCCCAGCATTTT,CASSESPGQPQHF
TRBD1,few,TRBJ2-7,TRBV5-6,TGTGCCAGCAGCCCCCGGGACAGGGGGACCTACGAGCAGTACTTC,CASSPRDRGTYEQYF
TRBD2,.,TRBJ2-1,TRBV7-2,TGTGCCAGCAGCTTAGGGGTTGGGACTAGCGGCTATGAGCAGTTCTTC,CASSLGVGTSGYEQFF
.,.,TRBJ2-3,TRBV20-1,TGCAGGGGGGCTGGGACTAACTTCGCAGATACGCAGTATTTT,CRGAGTNFADTQYF
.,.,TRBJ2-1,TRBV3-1,TGTGCCAGCAGCCAAGTACGTCTAGCCAGGGGTCACAATGAGCAGTTCTTC,CASSQVRLARGHNEQFF
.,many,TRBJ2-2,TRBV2,TGTGCCAGCAGGCTAGCAATACAGGGGGAGCTGTTTTTT,CASRLAIQGELFF
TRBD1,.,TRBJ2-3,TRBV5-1,TGCGCCACCCGGGACAGGGACACAGATACGCAGTATTTT,CATRDRDTDTQYF
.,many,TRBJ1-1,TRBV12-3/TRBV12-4,TGTGCCAGCAGTCCGCGCCGGACGGGGAACACTGAAGCTTTCTTT,CASSPRRTGNTEAFF
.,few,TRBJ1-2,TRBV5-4,TGTGCCAGCAGCCTACAAGGGACTCCCGCCTTC,CASSLQGTPAF
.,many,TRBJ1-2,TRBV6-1,TGTGCCAGCAGTGATTTAACGGGCGGACCGTATGGCTACACCTTC,CASSDLTGGPYGYTF
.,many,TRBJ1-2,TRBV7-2,TGTGCCAGCAGCTTAGAGAGGGGCCTCTATGGCTACACCTTC,CASSLERGLYGYTF
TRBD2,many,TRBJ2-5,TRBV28,TGTGCCAGCAGTCACCCGACTAGCGGGAGGGTCGGGACCCAGTACTTC,CASSHPTSGRVGTQYF
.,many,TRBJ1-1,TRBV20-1,TGCAGTGCTACCCTCGAGGGGGGAGCTTTCTTT,CSATLEGGAFF
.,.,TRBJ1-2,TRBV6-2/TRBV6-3,TGTGCCAGCAGCCAAGCTAAGATGGGCGGCTACACCTTC,CASSQAKMGGYTF
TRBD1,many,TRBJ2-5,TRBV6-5,TGTGCCACCGGGACAGGGGGAGAGACCCAGTACTTC,CATGTGGETQYF
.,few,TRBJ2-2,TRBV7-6,TGTGCCAGCAGCTTAGTCTTCACCACCGGGGAGCTGTTTTTT,CASSLVFTTGELFF
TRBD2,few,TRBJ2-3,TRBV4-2,TGTGCCAGCAGCCAAGAGCTCGGAGCGGGAGGGGGAGATACGCAGTATTTT,CASSQELGAGGGDTQYF
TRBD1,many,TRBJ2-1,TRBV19,TGTGCCAGTAGTCTCGACAGGGGGCTTAGGTATGAGCAGTTCTTC,CASSLDRGLRYEQFF
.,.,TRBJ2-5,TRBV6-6,TGTGCCTCCCGGGGGCGGACCCAAGAGACCCAGTACTTC,CASRGRTQETQYF
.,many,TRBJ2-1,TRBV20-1,TGCAGTGCTAGAGATGGACGAGGGGGGACCAATGAGCAGTTCTTC,CSARDGRGGTNEQFF
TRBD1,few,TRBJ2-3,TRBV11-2,TGTGCCAGCAGCTTAGGCGCAGGGACAGAAGCAGATACGCAGTATTTT,CASSLGAGTEADTQYF
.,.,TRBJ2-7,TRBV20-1,TGCAGTGTCCGGGGGGCGAGGAACTACGAGCAGTACTTC,CSVRGARNYEQYF